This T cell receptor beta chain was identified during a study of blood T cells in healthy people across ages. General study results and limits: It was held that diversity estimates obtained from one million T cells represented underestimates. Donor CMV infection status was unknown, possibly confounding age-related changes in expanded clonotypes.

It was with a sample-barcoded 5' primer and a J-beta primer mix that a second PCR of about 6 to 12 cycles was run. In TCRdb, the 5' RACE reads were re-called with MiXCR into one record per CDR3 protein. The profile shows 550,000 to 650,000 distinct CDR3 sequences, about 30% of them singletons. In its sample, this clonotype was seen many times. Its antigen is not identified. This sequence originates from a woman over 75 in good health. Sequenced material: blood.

CDR3 nucleotides: TGTGCCAGCAGCTTCGGGGGCTCCTACAATGAGCAGTTCTTC. It encodes CASSFGGSYNEQFF. V gene TRBV7-2 combines with J gene TRBJ2-1, with TRBD2 as a possible D gene (6 bases). The CDR3 totals 14 residues. Germline V gives CDR1 SGHTA, CDR2 FQGNSA. Trimming removed 3 bases from V and 0 bases from J, with 6 bases in between.